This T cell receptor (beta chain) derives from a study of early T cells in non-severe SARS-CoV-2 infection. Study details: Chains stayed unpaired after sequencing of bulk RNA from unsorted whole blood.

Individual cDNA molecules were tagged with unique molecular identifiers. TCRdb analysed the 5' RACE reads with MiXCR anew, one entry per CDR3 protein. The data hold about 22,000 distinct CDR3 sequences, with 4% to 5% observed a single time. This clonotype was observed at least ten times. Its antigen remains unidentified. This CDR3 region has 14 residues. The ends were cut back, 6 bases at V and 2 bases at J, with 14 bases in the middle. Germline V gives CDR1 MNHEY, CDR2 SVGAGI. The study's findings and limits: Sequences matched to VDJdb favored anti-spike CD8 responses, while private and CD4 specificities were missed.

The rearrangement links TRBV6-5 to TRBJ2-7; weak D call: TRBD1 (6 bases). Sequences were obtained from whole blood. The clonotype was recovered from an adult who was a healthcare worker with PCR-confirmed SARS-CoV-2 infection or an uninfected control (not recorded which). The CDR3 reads CASSPEGVAYEQYF. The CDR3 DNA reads TGTGCCAGCAGCCCTGAGGGGGTAGCCTACGAGCAGTACTTC.